This TCR beta chain was found in a study of blood T cells in healthy people across ages. Trimming left V 6 bases short and J 0 bases short, with 6 bases between. The CDR3 contains 14 residues. Germline V CDR1 and CDR2: MNHEY, SVGEGT. PCR was performed a second time for about 7 to 12 cycles using a sample-barcoded 5' primer and a J-beta primer mix. TCRdb processed the 5' RACE reads anew with MiXCR; each CDR3 protein has one entry. The sample carries about 2 million distinct CDR3 sequences, less than 50% recorded once. There are a few counts of this clonotype. This chain connects TRBV6-2 or TRBV6-3 to TRBJ2-6; D is ambiguous. This receptor was identified in a woman aged 40 to 50 in good health. The sample taken for sequencing was blood. CDR3 nucleotides: TGTGCCAGCAGGGGGTACTCTGGGGCCAACGTCCTGACTTTC. Its translation: CASRGYSGANVLTF.